This T cell receptor (beta chain) was profiled in a study of cytomegalovirus exposure and HLA in healthy donors. Points from the study as a whole: The study found most TCR sequences rare, yet found some public TCRs in many donors. Under in vitro conditions, a few CMV-associated chains were confirmed as specific for CMV antigens.

Concerning this clone: Its antigen is unknown.

The primer mix had 60 Vbeta and 13 Jbeta primers. Authors' methods: There were about 86 million unique TCR beta chains by a later count, and 10 million to 12 million of them were shared. Clones were read by immunoSEQ multiplex PCR, and TCRdb kept only the in-frame ones, dropping some. The V and J calls and clone size come from that table; D and trimming were worked out from the DNA. This sample carries around 200,000 clones, around four fifths of them seen once, and the ten largest clones take 2.6%. This CDR3 has 15 amino acids. Germline V gene data show CDR1 as MNHEY and CDR2 as SVGAGI. J lost 5 bases, V lost 4 bases, and 5 bases had no gene match.

Sequencing used PBMCs. V gene TRBV6-5 combines with J gene TRBJ2-5; 12 nucleotides agree with TRBD1. The origin of this receptor is a woman in her 50s in good health and CMV-seropositive. In nucleotides, the CDR3 is TGTGCCAGCAGTTCCGGGACAGGGGGCCGGGAGACCCAGTACTTC. Its protein is CASSSGTGGRETQYF.